This entry features one TCR beta chain sequence. Antigen: not known. Researchers took RNA transcripts and amplified the TCR beta CDR3 regions from them. With the HTBI primer set, the TCR CDR3 went through a first round of RT-PCR. TCRdb analysed the multiplex PCR reads with MiXCR anew, one entry per CDR3 protein. This sample has 450,000 to 700,000 distinct CDR3 sequences, with about half found just once. These data belong to a study of T cells in Graves' hyperthyroidism and ophthalmopathy. Study-level results: Also found in blood were most expanded thyroid clonotypes above 0.001. Ophthalmopathy was predicted by the model a median of approximately 6.6 months ahead of onset.

The material sequenced was peripheral blood or thyroid tissue (not recorded which). The sequence derives from an adult woman with Graves' disease, either hyperthyroidism or ophthalmopathy (not recorded which).

In DNA, the CDR3 is TGCAGCGTAGGACTAGCGGGAGTTAGAGGGGAGCTGTTTTTT. Protein sequence: CSVGLAGVRGELFF. This chain joins TRBV29-1 and TRBJ2-2; TRBD2 matches 13 bases. From germline, CDR1 is SQVTM and CDR2 ANQGSEA. The ends lost 6 bases at V and 8 bases at J; junction bases unmatched: 6. The CDR3 contains 14 residues.